The text below deals with one TCR beta chain. Using immunoSEQ multiplex PCR, the repertoire was profiled, and TCRdb retains in-frame clones only, with some absent. This table holds 350,000 to 550,000 clones, 87% found once. This specimen belongs to a study of blood T cell repertoires in COVID-19. Study-wide background: T cells, B-cell-depleted T cells, or PBMCs provided the cDNA or gDNA that served as material.

The CDR3 length is 13 residues. Germline trimming cut 6 bases from V and 6 bases from J; bases unmatched to any gene: 4. CDR1 WNHNN and CDR2 SYGVQD come from the germline V gene (reference sequence). Sequencing used PBMCs or T cells enriched from blood (not recorded which). This sequence joins TRBV10-1 and TRBJ2-1, with 8 bases matching TRBD2. The source is a woman in her late teens or twenties with acute COVID-19. Written as DNA, the CDR3 is TGCGCCAGCAGATCAACTAGCGGCAATGAGCAGTTCTTC. Its protein product is CASRSTSGNEQFF.